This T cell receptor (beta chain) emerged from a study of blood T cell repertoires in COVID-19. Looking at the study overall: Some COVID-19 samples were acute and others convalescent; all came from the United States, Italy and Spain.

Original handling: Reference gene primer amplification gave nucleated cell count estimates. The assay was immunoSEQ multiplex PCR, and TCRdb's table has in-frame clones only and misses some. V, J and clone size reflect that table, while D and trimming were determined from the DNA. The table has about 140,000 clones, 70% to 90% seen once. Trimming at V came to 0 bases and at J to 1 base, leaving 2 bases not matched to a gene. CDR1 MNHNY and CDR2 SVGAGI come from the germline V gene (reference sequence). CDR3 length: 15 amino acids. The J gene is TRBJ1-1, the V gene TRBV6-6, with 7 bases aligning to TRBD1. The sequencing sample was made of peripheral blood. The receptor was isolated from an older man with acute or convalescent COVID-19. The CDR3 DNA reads TGTGCCAGCAGTTACTCGGGACAGACGAACACTGAAGCTTTCTTT. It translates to CASSYSGQTNTEAFF.